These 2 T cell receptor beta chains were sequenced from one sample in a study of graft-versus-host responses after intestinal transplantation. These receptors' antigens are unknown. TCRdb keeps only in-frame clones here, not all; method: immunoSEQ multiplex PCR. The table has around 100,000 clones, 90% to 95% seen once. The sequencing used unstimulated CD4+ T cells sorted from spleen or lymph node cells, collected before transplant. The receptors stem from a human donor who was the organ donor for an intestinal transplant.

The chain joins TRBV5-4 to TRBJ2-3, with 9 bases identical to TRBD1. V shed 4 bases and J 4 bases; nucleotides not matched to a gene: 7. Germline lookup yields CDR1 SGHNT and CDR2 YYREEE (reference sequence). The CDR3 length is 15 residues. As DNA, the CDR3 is TGTGCCAGCAGCATCCGACAGGGGGTCGCAGATACGCAGTATTTT. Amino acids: CASSIRQGVADTQYF. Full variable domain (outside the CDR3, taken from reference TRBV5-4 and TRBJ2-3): ETGVTQSPTHLIKTRGQQVTLRCSSQSGHNTVSWYQQALGQGPQFIFQYYREEENGRGNFPPRFSGLQFPNYSSELNVNALELDDSALYLCASSIRQGVADTQYFGPGTRLTVL.

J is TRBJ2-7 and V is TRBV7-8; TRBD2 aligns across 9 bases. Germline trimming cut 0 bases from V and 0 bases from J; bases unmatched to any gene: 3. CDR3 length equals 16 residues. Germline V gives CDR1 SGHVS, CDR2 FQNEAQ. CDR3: CASSLALAGHSYEQYF. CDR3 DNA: TGTGCCAGCAGCTTAGCACTAGCGGGCCACTCCTACGAGCAGTACTTC.